The 10 T cell receptor beta chains reported below all come from one sample, sequenced in a study of T cells after yellow fever vaccination. In TCRdb, the 5' RACE reads were re-called with MiXCR into one record per CDR3 protein. The table shows about 300,000 distinct CDR3 sequences, with approximately 7% occurring only once. The sequences come from PBMCs, collected roughly 45 days after the first yellow fever vaccination. These receptors originate from a man between 18 and 35 years old who received the YFV17D yellow fever vaccine.

There are a few counts of this clonotype. The V gene is TRBV5-1, the J gene TRBJ1-4; possibly TRBD1 for D (6 bases). CDR3 length: 14 amino acids. Trimming left V 3 bases short and J 7 bases short, with 13 bases between. Germline CDR1 SGHRS, CDR2 YFSETQ. CDR3 bases: TGCGCCAGCAGCTCTATGGGACAAGGTGAAAAACTGTTTTTT. It is translated as CASSSMGQGEKLFF.

The chain links TRBV12-3 or TRBV12-4 to TRBJ2-7; no clear D gene. The CDR3 loop spans 14 amino acids. V dropped 5 bases and J dropped 5 bases, with 16 bases sitting between them. This CDR3 reads CASSRLGTSNEQYF. The CDR3 DNA is TGTGCCAGCAGTCGGTTGGGCACCTCTAACGAGCAGTACTTC.

This clonotype occurred many times. In DNA, the CDR3 is TGTGCCAGCAGCCCGCAGCCGGTTCTCCTCTACGAGCAGTACGTC. It encodes CASSPQPVLLYEQYV. The chain recombines TRBV5-5 with TRBJ2-7, with D uncertain. The CDR3 is 15 residues long. V lost 4 bases and J 3 bases, leaving 17 bases between the germline ends. Germline CDR1 SGHKS, CDR2 YYEKEE (reference sequence).

The V and J genes are TRBV7-3 and TRBJ2-1; 14 bases line up with TRBD2. Germline V CDR1 and CDR2: SGHTA, FQGTGA. The junction had 7 bases not matched to a gene; V was cut back by 5 bases and J by 1 base. The CDR3 is 18 amino acids. The CDR3 bases are TGTGCCAGCAGCCCGACTAGCGGGGGGGGTAGGTCCTACAATGAGCAGTTCTTC. Protein sequence: CASSPTSGGGRSYNEQFF.

The chain links TRBV11-2 to TRBJ2-3; D perhaps matches TRBD2 (6 bases). The germline V gene encodes CDR1 SGHAT and CDR2 FQNNGV. V was cut by 9 bases and J by 6 bases, with 16 bases left in between. The CDR3 loop spans 13 amino acids. The CDR3 is CASNRGGMDTQYF. The DNA for the CDR3 is TGTGCCAGTAATCGAGGCGGGATGGATACGCAGTATTTT. The full variable domain, rest sourced from reference TRBV11-2 and TRBJ2-3, is EAGVAQSPRYKIIEKRQSVAFWCNPISGHATLYWYQQILGQGPKLLIQFQNNGVVDDSQLPKDRFSAERLKGVDSTLKIQPAKLEDSAVYLCASNRGGMDTQYFGPGTRLTVL.

This clonotype has more than one count but fewer than ten. The V call is TRBV4-3, the J call TRBJ2-2, with a tentative D call TRBD2 (5 bases). Deletions cut 2 bases from V and 6 bases from J, with 10 bases between. CDR3 length: 14 amino acids. Looked up from germline, CDR1 is LGHNA and CDR2 is YSLEER. Here the CDR3 reads CASSQYKGAGELFF. CDR3 nucleotides: TGCGCCAGCAGCCAATATAAGGGAGCCGGGGAGCTGTTTTTT.

This chain's CDR3 is CASSESGSSTDTQYF. The CDR3, as DNA: TGCGCCAGCAGTGAGTCGGGTTCTAGCACAGATACGCAGTATTTT. The chain joins TRBV10-1 to TRBJ2-3, with D uncertain. Germline assignment: CDR1 WNHNN and CDR2 SYGVQD (reference sequence). The CDR3 contains 15 residues. Trimming shortened V by 0 bases and J by 0 bases, and 7 bases separated the two germline ends.

Ten or more counts support this clonotype. V and J are TRBV6-2 or TRBV6-3 and TRBJ2-7; TRBD2 might be the D (5 bases). CDR3 length equals 14 residues. Trimming shortened V by 4 bases and J by 3 bases, and 13 bases separated the two germline ends. Germline CDR1 reads MNHEY; CDR2 reads SVGEGT. The CDR3 region has the DNA TGTGCCAGCAGTTGGGGAGCCGGGCACTACGAGCAGTACGTC. Translated: CASSWGAGHYEQYV.

This clonotype was detected many times. V and J are TRBV7-9 and TRBJ2-7, with D hard to call. Trimming took off 1 base at V and 2 bases at J, with 9 bases between the two ends. Germline V gives CDR1 SEHNR, CDR2 FQNEAQ (reference sequence). This CDR3 has 14 amino acids. The CDR3 coding sequence is TGTGCCAGCAGCTTAGTTACTCCCGCCTACGAGCAGTACTTC. Its translation: CASSLVTPAYEQYF.

This clonotype has a count of ten or more. The J gene is TRBJ2-2, the V gene TRBV5-1; D possibly uses TRBD1 or TRBD2 (5 bases each). CDR3 length: 15 residues. The V end was cut by 3 bases, the J end by 2 bases, with 11 bases between. Per germline, CDR1 SGHRS and CDR2 YFSETQ. The CDR3 loop is CASSWGIGNTGELFF. The CDR3 coding sequence is TGCGCCAGCAGCTGGGGGATAGGTAACACCGGGGAGCTGTTTTTT.